This passage covers 16 T cell receptor beta chains from one sample sequenced in a study of T cell repertoires in ileal Crohn's disease. The protocol was immunoSEQ multiplex PCR, while the TCRdb copy is restricted to in-frame clones and leaves out a portion. The sample has approximately 12,000 clones; 60% to 70% are singletons. Time point in this sample: neoterminal ileum biopsy at postoperative endoscopy, about 6 months after surgery. Sequencing input: ileal tissue. Every receptor here comes from an adult with Crohn's disease.

V usage is TRBV7-6 and J usage is TRBJ2-3; a weak D match, TRBD1 (5 bases). Between the trimmed V and J ends, which lost 1 base and 9 bases, there was a span of 14 bases. This CDR3 has 14 amino acids. Germline V CDR1 and CDR2: SGHVS, FNYEAQ. This CDR3 reads CASSLGQLASTQYF. CDR3 DNA sequence: TGTGCCAGCAGCTTAGGACAGTTGGCCAGCACGCAGTATTTT.

The rearrangement uses TRBV15 and TRBJ2-2, with TRBD1 matching 7 bases. The germline CDR1 and CDR2 sequences are LNHNV and YYDKDF (reference sequence). The junction had 4 bases not matched to a gene; V was cut back by 4 bases and J by 5 bases. This CDR3 has 14 amino acids. The DNA of the CDR3 is TGTGCCACCAGCATGGGACAGCGAACCGGGGAGCTGTTTTTT. This codes for CATSMGQRTGELFF. Combining the CDR3 with reference TRBV15 and TRBJ2-2 gives the whole variable domain DAMVIQNPRYQVTQFGKPVTLSCSQTLNHNVMYWYQQKSSQAPKLLFHYYDKDFNNEADTPDNFQSRRPNTSFCFLDIRSPGLGDTAMYLCATSMGQRTGELFFGEGSRLTVL.

CDR3 sequence: CASSERWQEAFF. The CDR3 coding sequence is TGTGCCAGCAGTGAGAGGTGGCAGGAAGCTTTCTTT. This sequence joins TRBV6-1 and TRBJ1-1; no reliable D call. Trimming removed 3 bases at V and 8 bases at J, with 10 bases between. Germline V gene lookup returns CDR1 MNHNS and CDR2 SASEGT. The CDR3 is made up of 12 amino acids.

This chain connects TRBV6-5 to TRBJ1-1; D unresolved. Trimming removed 5 bases at V and 3 bases at J, with 10 bases between. Germline V CDR1 and CDR2: MNHEY, SVGAGI. This CDR3 region has 13 residues. The chain's CDR3 is CASSRWGDTEAFF. For the CDR3, the DNA is TGTGCCAGCAGTCGATGGGGAGACACTGAAGCTTTCTTT.

This clone has only a few counts. This rearrangement joins TRBV5-4 to TRBJ2-2, with D perhaps matching TRBD2 (6 bases). Between the trimmed V and J ends, which lost 7 bases and 6 bases, there was a span of 16 bases. CDR3 length: 14 amino acids. The germline gives CDR1 SGHNT, CDR2 YYREEE (reference sequence). In DNA, the CDR3 is TGTGCCAGCGGCCGGGAGTCGAGGGCCGGGGAGCTGTTTTTT. This gives the protein CASGRESRAGELFF.

CDR3: CASSRERQGRYGYTF. The CDR3 DNA sequence: TGTGCCAGCAGCCGCGAGAGACAGGGCCGCTATGGCTACACCTTC. The V call is TRBV27, the J call TRBJ1-2; 7 nucleotides agree with TRBD1. In germline, CDR1 is MNHEY, CDR2 SMNVEV (reference sequence). The CDR3 length is 15 residues. J lost 4 bases, V lost 6 bases, and 11 bases had no gene match.

In this sample, this clone turned up a few times. The genes are TRBV7-6 and TRBJ1-6; no clear D. Trimming cost V 1 base and J 6 bases, with 7 bases left between them. The CDR3 has 14 amino acids. In germline, CDR1 is SGHVS, CDR2 FNYEAQ. The CDR3: CASSLETFNSPLHF. The DNA of the CDR3 is TGTGCCAGCAGCTTAGAGACATTTAATTCACCCCTCCACTTT.

The J gene is TRBJ2-7, the V gene TRBV2; 7 positions match TRBD1. This CDR3 is built from 14 residues. The junction had 6 bases not matched to a gene; V was cut back by 7 bases and J by 0 bases. The germline CDR1 and CDR2 sequences are SNHLY and FYNNEI. CDR3 protein: CASTRDRRSYEQYF. The CDR3 DNA is TGTGCCAGCACCAGGGACAGACGCTCCTACGAGCAGTACTTC.

The rearrangement links TRBV14 to TRBJ2-5, with 11 bases lining up with TRBD1. The length of the CDR3 is 16 residues. Germline CDR1 and CDR2: SGHDN and FVKESK. V lost 4 bases and J lost 5; bases outside the gene matches: 9. CDR3 sequence (DNA): TGTGCCAGCAGCCCTCCCGGACAGGGGGCGGTTGAGACCCAGTACTTC. Amino acids: CASSPPGQGAVETQYF.

The chain employs TRBV27 and TRBJ1-2, with a tentative D call TRBD1 (6 bases). Germline CDR1 is MNHEY and CDR2 is SMNVEV (reference sequence). The CDR3 spans 15 residues. Trimming shortened V by 1 base and J by 7 bases, and 16 bases separated the two germline ends. CDR3: CASSLWRGGAGGYTF. In DNA form, the CDR3 reads TGTGCCAGCAGTTTATGGCGTGGGGGGGCAGGTGGCTACACCTTC.

This clone was counted a single time. The chain links TRBV29-1 to TRBJ2-7, with 8 bases that match TRBD2. V shed 7 bases, J shed 5 bases, and the junction held 10 bases outside the gene matches. CDR3 size: 13 residues. Germline CDR1 and CDR2: SQVTM and ANQGSEA. The CDR3 DNA reads TGCAGCGCCATGTCCGGGACTAGTCACGAGCAGTACTTC. Translation gives CSAMSGTSHEQYF.

The chain recombines TRBV30 with TRBJ2-4; 10 bases map to TRBD1. This CDR3 contains 15 residues. Trimming at V came to 0 bases and at J to 9 bases, leaving 8 bases not matched to a gene. Germline V CDR1 and CDR2: GTSNPN, SVGIG (reference sequence). CDR3 DNA sequence: TGTGCCTGGAGTGTGTTAGGGACAGGGGATAGCATTCAGTACTTC. This codes for CAWSVLGTGDSIQYF. The complete variable domain, with remaining parts taken from reference TRBV30 and TRBJ2-4, reads SQTIHQWPATLVQPVGSPLSLECTVEGTSNPNLYWYRQAAGRGLQLLFYSVGIGQISSEVPQNLSASRPQDRQFILSSKKLLLSDSGFYLCAWSVLGTGDSIQYFGAGTRLSVL.

The chain employs TRBV28 and TRBJ2-7; weak D call: TRBD1 (5 bases). Per germline, CDR1 MDHEN and CDR2 SYDVKM. V was cut by 6 bases and J by 1 base, with 13 bases left in between. The CDR3 is made up of 14 amino acids. The CDR3, as DNA: TGTGCCAGCAGCCCCCAAACAGGATCCTACGAGCAGTACTTC. As protein: CASSPQTGSYEQYF.

This clone was recorded a few times. This rearrangement joins TRBV6-6 to TRBJ1-1, with a tentative D call TRBD1 (5 bases). V was pared by 8 bases and J by 1 base, with 11 bases between. The CDR3 consists of 13 residues. CDR1 is MNHNY, CDR2 SVGAGI, per germline (reference sequence). CDR3 residues: CASQTGENTEAFF. The CDR3 DNA sequence: TGTGCCAGCCAAACGGGGGAGAACACTGAAGCTTTCTTT.

This clone was seen once. The genes are TRBV2 and TRBJ2-7; D tentatively fits TRBD1 or TRBD2 (6 bases each). From germline, CDR1 is SNHLY and CDR2 FYNNEI. This CDR3 spans 16 amino acids. Trimming stripped 7 bases from V and 6 bases from J, with 25 bases between. CDR3 residues: CASIEAGAREATEQYF. In nucleotides, the CDR3 is TGTGCCAGCATTGAGGCAGGGGCGAGGGAGGCTACCGAGCAGTACTTC.

The CDR3 reads CASSEGFAYEQYF. The CDR3 DNA sequence: TGTGCCAGCAGCGAGGGATTCGCCTACGAGCAGTACTTC. The chain links TRBV7-9 to TRBJ2-7; D perhaps matches TRBD2 (5 bases). The CDR3 sequence is 13 residues long. V was trimmed by 5 bases and J by 2 bases, leaving 10 bases between them. CDR1 and CDR2 (germline): SEHNR, FQNEAQ (reference sequence).